Listed here are 14 T cell receptor beta chains from one sample, sequenced in a study of cytomegalovirus exposure and HLA in healthy donors. Repertoires were generated with immunoSEQ multiplex PCR, while TCRdb's copy carries only in-frame clones and drops some. Among roughly 200,000 clones listed, 80% to 85% were seen once. Sequencing was done on a sample of PBMCs. Every receptor here comes from a woman aged 18-29 years in good health and CMV-seropositive.

This chain links TRBV7-9 with TRBJ2-7; the D is unclear. This CDR3 has 13 residues. V lost 4 bases to trimming and J lost 3 bases, with 10 bases between them. Germline CDR1 is SEHNR and CDR2 is FQNEAQ (reference sequence). The CDR3 sequence is CASSSQDNYEQYF. The CDR3 DNA is TGTGCCAGCAGCTCGCAAGACAACTACGAGCAGTACTTC. Supplemented by reference TRBV7-9 and TRBJ2-7, the full variable domain reads DTGVSQNPRHKITKRGQNVTFRCDPISEHNRLYWYRQTLGQGPEFLTYFQNEAQLEKSRLLSDRFSAERPKGSFSTLEIQRTEQGDSAMYLCASSSQDNYEQYFGPGTRLTVT.

The gene calls are TRBV7-6 and TRBJ2-7; 11 bases map to TRBD1. Germline-derived CDR1 and CDR2 are SGHVS and FNYEAQ. This CDR3 spans 15 amino acids. Unmatched junction bases numbered 9, after V lost 5 bases and J lost 6 bases. Written as DNA, the CDR3 is TGTGCCAGCAGCCCCCTAGGGACAGGGGGGGGCGAGCAGTACTTC. Translating gives CASSPLGTGGGEQYF. Full variable domain (missing parts from reference TRBV7-6 and TRBJ2-7): GAGVSQSPRYKVTKRGQDVALRCDPISGHVSLYWYRQALGQGPEFLTYFNYEAQQDKSGLPNDRFSAERPEGSISTLTIQRTEQRDSAMYRCASSPLGTGGGEQYFGPGTRLTVT.

The V call is TRBV5-4, the J call TRBJ1-1, with unresolved D. V was shortened by 4 bases and J by 5 bases, with 9 bases between the two germline ends. The CDR3 loop spans 12 amino acids. Germline V gives CDR1 SGHNT, CDR2 YYREEE (reference sequence). This chain's CDR3 is CASSPRGTEAFF. CDR3 coding DNA: TGTGCCAGCAGCCCGCGGGGAACTGAAGCTTTCTTT.

The chain carries TRBV13 and TRBJ1-3, with D unresolved. V lost 0 bases to trimming and J lost 8 bases, with 5 bases between them. This CDR3 is built from 12 residues. Germline-derived CDR1 and CDR2 are PRHDT and FYEKMQ (reference sequence). CDR3 loop: CASSLGGYTIYF. The CDR3 nucleotides are TGTGCCAGCAGCTTAGGCGGGTACACCATATATTTT. Looking up the rest from reference TRBV13 and TRBJ1-3 gives the full variable domain: AAGVIQSPRHLIKEKRETATLKCYPIPRHDTVYWYQQGPGQDPQFLISFYEKMQSDKGSIPDRFSAQQFSDYHSELNMSSLELGDSALYFCASSLGGYTIYFGEGSWLTVV.

The chain recombines TRBV5-5 with TRBJ1-2; 7 bases match TRBD1. The ends lost 6 bases at V and 8 bases at J; junction bases unmatched: 13. CDR1 is SGHKS, CDR2 YYEKEE, per germline (reference sequence). This CDR3 is 14 amino acids long. CDR3 in DNA: TGTGCCAGCAAACAAATGACAGGGTTCAACGGCTACACCTTC. Its translation: CASKQMTGFNGYTF.

The V call is TRBV7-6, the J call TRBJ1-1; the D is unclear. CDR1 is SGHVS, CDR2 FNYEAQ, per germline. Trimming took off 1 base at V and 4 bases at J, with 10 bases between the two ends. The CDR3 has 14 amino acids. CDR3 nucleotide sequence: TGTGCCAGCAGCTTAGGGACTCTGGGCACTGAAGCTTTCTTT. It translates to CASSLGTLGTEAFF.

The chain carries TRBV4-1 and TRBJ1-6; D is possibly TRBD1 (6 bases). Germline CDR1 reads MGHRA; CDR2 reads YSYEKL. Between the trimmed V and J ends, which lost 0 bases and 6 bases, there was a span of 9 bases. This CDR3 contains 15 residues. The CDR3 sequence is CASSQDRGTNSPLHF. The CDR3 DNA is TGCGCCAGCAGCCAAGACAGGGGAACTAATTCACCCCTCCACTTT.

In regard to this clone: The same CDR3 arises from other DNA sequences in this sample as well. The rearrangement uses TRBV7-6 and TRBJ1-2; 9 nucleotides align to TRBD1. Per germline, CDR1 SGHVS and CDR2 FNYEAQ. There are 13 residues in the CDR3. V was clipped by 5 bases and J by 8 bases; unmatched bases: 6. The chain's CDR3 is CASSRDRVGGYTF. In nucleotides, the CDR3 is TGTGCCAGCAGCCGGGACAGGGTAGGCGGCTACACCTTC.

The chain employs TRBV5-4 and TRBJ1-1, with D perhaps TRBD1 (6 bases). Germline V gene lookup returns CDR1 SGHNT and CDR2 YYREEE (reference sequence). The CDR3 runs 12 residues. V lost 0 bases, J lost 7 bases, and 7 bases lay in between. In DNA form, the CDR3 reads TGTGCCAGCAGCTTGGACAGGGTTGAAGCTTTCTTT. It yields the protein CASSLDRVEAFF.

The rearrangement uses TRBV4-2 and TRBJ1-1; 9 bases align to TRBD1. CDR1 and CDR2 from the germline V gene are LGHNA and YNFKEQ. The CDR3 contains 16 residues. With V trimmed by 1 base and J by 4 bases, 7 bases remained unmatched. As DNA, the CDR3 is TGTGCCAGCAGCCAAGTGGGGACAGGGCTAGCCACTGAAGCTTTCTTT. It specifies CASSQVGTGLATEAFF.

This clone appeared a few times. The rearrangement links TRBV19 to TRBJ2-4; D might be TRBD1 (6 bases). This CDR3 comprises 13 residues. The germline V gene has CDR1 LNHDA and CDR2 SQIVND (reference sequence). Between the trimmed V and J ends, which lost 1 base and 9 bases, there was a span of 10 bases. CDR3: CASSIGQGFIQYF. The CDR3, as DNA: TGTGCCAGTAGTATAGGGCAGGGGTTCATTCAGTACTTC.

This clone was observed once. V gene TRBV4-2 combines with J gene TRBJ2-5; the match to TRBD2 covers 12 bases. The CDR3 spans 18 residues. J gave up 4 bases and V 1 base, and 10 bases lay outside the gene matches. Germline V CDR1 and CDR2: LGHNA, YNFKEQ. CDR3 region: CASSQVASGGGWGETQYF. In DNA form, the CDR3 reads TGTGCCAGCAGCCAAGTGGCTAGCGGGGGGGGTTGGGGAGAGACCCAGTACTTC.

This rearrangement joins TRBV5-6 to TRBJ2-5; possible D gene TRBD1, 6 bases. Germline values: CDR1 SGHDT, CDR2 YYEEEE. V dropped 3 bases and J dropped 5 bases, with 14 bases sitting between them. This CDR3 is 14 amino acids long. CDR3 sequence: CASSSGQSLETQYF. CDR3 DNA: TGTGCCAGCAGCTCGGGACAATCCTTGGAGACCCAGTACTTC.

This clone was seen once. The rearrangement uses TRBV4-1 and TRBJ1-4; D possibly corresponds to TRBD1 (6 bases). The germline V and J ends were trimmed by 1 base and 0 bases, with 15 bases remaining between them. This CDR3 has 18 residues. Per the germline V gene, CDR1 is MGHRA and CDR2 is YSYEKL. CDR3 nucleotides: TGCGCCAGCAGCCAAGTCAGAGGGACACGGGCAACTAATGAAAAACTGTTTTTT. Its translation: CASSQVRGTRATNEKLFF.